This TCR beta chain appears in the sequencing data of a study of metastatic and nonmetastatic thyroid tumors. Study-wide background: The authors compared repertoires across blood and tumor or nodule tissue from malignant and benign thyroid patients. Broader study findings: Reports indicated that malignant thyroid tumors showed significantly higher TCR beta diversity than benign nodules did, in blood and tumor.

Ten or more counts support this clone. Antigen specificity is unknown. The CDR3 spans 18 residues. The germline CDR1 and CDR2 sequences are MNHEY and SMNVEV (reference sequence). Germline trimming cut 7 bases from V and 7 bases from J; bases unmatched to any gene: 13. Methods used by the authors: A distant-metastasis classifier for papillary thyroid cancer was built using CDR3 differences across clinicopathological groups. Via MiXCR, TCRdb re-called the PCR reads. The V and J calls, along with clone size, are taken from TCRdb and not from the paper's own processing. The sample carries over 25,000 clones, approximately 7.4% recorded once. Thyroid surgery was preceded by no treatment in any patient.

The specimen was blood. This receptor was taken from a female donor with papillary thyroid cancer or a benign thyroid nodule (not recorded which). Some clones in this sample may be carry-over from other donors' samples. This chain joins TRBV27 and TRBJ2-2; TRBD2 agrees at 15 bases. CDR3 amino acids: CASTPGLAGGNKVGELFF. The CDR3 region has the DNA TGTGCCAGCACCCCGGGACTAGCGGGAGGAAATAAGGTCGGGGAGCTGTTTTTT.